This TCR beta chain was obtained from a study of OX40 agonist ivuxolimab in advanced cancers. The overall study: Antecedent anti-PD-1, anti-PD-L1 or anti-CTLA-4 therapy was permissible, with 40% having received some.

Systemic immunosuppression or autoimmune disease history was grounds to exclude patients. As regards this clone: What it recognizes is unknown.

Profiled with immunoSEQ multiplex PCR; TCRdb holds only in-frame clones, not every one. The table lists approximately 76,000 clones, roughly 88% of them singletons. Study-level results: Some of the lowest clonal expansion was seen in partial responders at 0.1-3.0 mg/kg.

V dropped 4 bases and J dropped 0 bases, with 7 bases sitting between them. The CDR3 totals 13 residues. Sample: CD4+ or CD8+ T cells sorted from blood, taken in a trial of the OX40 agonist ivuxolimab. V is TRBV7-1 and J is TRBJ2-7; D remains unclear. TRBV7-1 is filed as an ORF, its function uncertain. This receptor was identified in an adult with an advanced solid tumor such as melanoma, head and neck, liver or kidney cancer. In nucleotides, the CDR3 is TGTGCCAGCAGCTTAGCTTTCTCCTACGAGCAGTACTTC. Encoded protein: CASSLAFSYEQYF.